These 22 T cell receptor beta chains originate from one sample sequenced in a study of T cell changes during pregnancy in multiple sclerosis. Using immunoSEQ multiplex PCR, the repertoire was profiled, and TCRdb retains in-frame clones only, with some absent. Altogether tens of thousands of clones are present, 80% to 95% being singletons, with the ten largest covering 0.8% to 1%. Sequences were derived from peripheral blood, sampled after pregnancy. These TCRs come from a female donor with multiple sclerosis, enrolled in a pregnancy study.

The V call is TRBV25-1, the J call TRBJ2-2, with a possible D match to TRBD1 (5 bases). CDR3 length: 15 amino acids. V shed 10 bases and J shed 0 bases, with 15 bases lying between them. CDR1 is MGHDK, CDR2 SYGVNS, per germline. The CDR3 reads CATKSSGTNTGELFF. Here the CDR3 DNA reads TGTGCCACTAAGAGTTCAGGGACGAACACCGGGGAGCTGTTTTTT.

The chain carries TRBV28 and TRBJ2-7; possibly TRBD1 for D (5 bases). Germline V gene lookup returns CDR1 MDHEN and CDR2 SYDVKM. The CDR3 extends over 12 amino acids. With 2 bases removed from V and 6 bases from J, the gap between germline ends came to 8 bases. For the CDR3, the DNA is TGTGCCAGCAGTTTAGGACAAACCGAGCAGTACTTC. This codes for CASSLGQTEQYF.

This clone has a single count. The identical CDR3 is also encoded by other nucleotide sequences in the sample. This chain joins TRBV27 and TRBJ1-4; D is unclear. Deletions cut 3 bases from V and 4 bases from J, with 9 bases between. Per the germline V gene, CDR1 is MNHEY and CDR2 is SMNVEV (reference sequence). The CDR3 sequence is 14 residues long. The CDR3 DNA reads TGTGCCAGCAGTTTCAACGGAGATAATGAAAAACTGTTTTTT. Protein sequence: CASSFNGDNEKLFF.

This sequence joins TRBV18 and TRBJ2-7; 8 bases align to TRBD1. The V gene end was trimmed by 0 bases and the J gene end by 4 bases; junction bases not matched to a gene: 2. This CDR3 is 14 amino acids long. Germline CDR1 and CDR2: KGHSH and LQKENI. The CDR3 sequence: CASSPPGQGYEQYF. The CDR3 coding sequence is TGTGCCAGCTCACCACCCGGACAGGGTTACGAGCAGTACTTC.

The V gene is TRBV11-3, the J gene TRBJ2-1; TRBD1 is a possible D gene (6 bases). V was shortened by 2 bases and J by 7 bases, with 12 bases between the two germline ends. This CDR3 has 14 amino acids. The germline V gene encodes CDR1 SGHNT and CDR2 YENEEA. The CDR3 loop reads CASSLSAGDNEQFF. In nucleotides, the CDR3 is TGTGCCAGCAGCTTATCGGCAGGGGATAATGAGCAGTTCTTC. Complete variable domain (other parts from reference TRBV11-3 and TRBJ2-1): EAGVVQSPRYKIIEKKQPVAFWCNPISGHNTLYWYLQNLGQGPELLIRYENEEAVDDSQLPKDRFSAERLKGVDSTLKIQPAELGDSAVYLCASSLSAGDNEQFFGPGTRLTVL.

The chain joins TRBV18 to TRBJ1-5; no clear D. Germline loops: CDR1 KGHSH, CDR2 LQKENI. The V end was cut by 3 bases, the J end by 1 base, with 16 bases between. This CDR3 comprises 17 residues. The CDR3 region has the DNA TGTGCCAGCTCACCCCGCCCCCCCAGGAAGAGCAATCAGCCCCAGCATTTT. As protein: CASSPRPPRKSNQPQHF.

This chain joins TRBV29-1 and TRBJ1-1, with a tentative D call TRBD1 (5 bases). In germline, CDR1 is SQVTM, CDR2 ANQGSEA. This CDR3 spans 12 amino acids. V was trimmed by 6 bases and J by 4 bases, leaving 12 bases between them. CDR3 sequence (DNA): TGCAGCGTCGTCCGGGGACTCACTGAAGCTTTCTTT. It codes for CSVVRGLTEAFF.

J is TRBJ2-1 and V is TRBV7-3; D unresolved. The CDR3 is made up of 12 amino acids. V was cut by 6 bases and J by 9 bases, with 12 bases left in between. Germline CDR1 is SGHTA and CDR2 is FQGTGA. The CDR3 loop is CASSITGGEQFF. The CDR3, as DNA: TGTGCCAGCAGTATAACGGGTGGTGAGCAGTTCTTC.

V gene TRBV4-2 combines with J gene TRBJ1-6, with unresolved D. The CDR3 is 14 amino acids. V lost 4 bases and J lost 3, with 7 bases in between. Germline values: CDR1 LGHNA, CDR2 YNFKEQ. The CDR3 DNA reads as TGTGCCAGCAGCCGCGACATCTATAATTCACCCCTCCACTTT. Translation: CASSRDIYNSPLHF.

This chain connects TRBV4-1 to TRBJ1-4, with D maybe TRBD1 (6 bases). Germline V CDR1 and CDR2: MGHRA, YSYEKL. Trimming pared 1 base from V and 8 bases from J, leaving 17 bases between. The CDR3 covers 16 residues. The CDR3 region is CASSQVRQDAREKLFF. The CDR3 coding sequence is TGCGCCAGCAGCCAAGTGAGACAGGATGCTCGAGAAAAACTGTTTTTT.

This chain uses TRBV7-9 with TRBJ2-1; 13 positions match TRBD2. Germline V gives CDR1 SEHNR, CDR2 FQNEAQ (reference sequence). J gave up 2 bases and V 1 base, and 8 bases lay outside the gene matches. The CDR3 has 19 amino acids. The chain's CDR3 is CASSLVGGTSGATYNEQFF. The CDR3 nucleotides are TGTGCCAGCAGCTTAGTCGGAGGGACTAGCGGGGCGACCTACAATGAGCAGTTCTTC.

The genes are TRBV7-3 and TRBJ2-3; 8 bases agree with TRBD1. Germline V gene sequence: CDR1 SGHTA, CDR2 FQGTGA. The V gene end was trimmed by 5 bases and the J gene end by 1 base; junction bases not matched to a gene: 8. The CDR3 contains 16 residues. This CDR3 reads CASSTPGTGGTDTQYF. As DNA, the CDR3 is TGTGCCAGCAGCACCCCCGGGACAGGAGGCACAGATACGCAGTATTTT.

This clone came up once. The chain links TRBV18 to TRBJ2-7; D not certain. V shed 3 bases and J shed 7 bases, with 10 bases lying between them. The CDR3 loop spans 12 amino acids. Germline CDR1 KGHSH, CDR2 LQKENI. The CDR3 DNA reads TGTGCCAGCTCACCGTACGAGAGGGAGCAGTACTTC. Protein sequence: CASSPYEREQYF. The complete variable domain, with remaining parts taken from reference TRBV18 and TRBJ2-7, reads NAGVMQNPRHLVRRRGQEARLRCSPMKGHSHVYWYRQLPEEGLKFMVYLQKENIIDESGMPKERFSAEFPKEGPSILRIQQVVRGDSAAYFCASSPYEREQYFGPGTRLTVT.

The chain joins TRBV29-1 to TRBJ1-4; D is ambiguous. In germline, CDR1 is SQVTM, CDR2 ANQGSEA. There are 11 residues in the CDR3. With 8 bases removed from V and 0 bases from J, the gap between germline ends came to 4 bases. The CDR3 DNA reads TGCAGCTCTGCAACTAATGAAAAACTGTTTTTT. It codes for CSSATNEKLFF.

The CDR3 DNA sequence: TGTGCCAGCAGCTTAGCCCTAACCGGGGGATCCTGGGAAAAACTGTTTTTT. Its protein is CASSLALTGGSWEKLFF. The chain couples TRBV7-9 to TRBJ1-4, with D perhaps matching TRBD1 (5 bases). V shed 0 bases and J shed 8 bases, with 19 bases lying between them. Per the germline V gene, CDR1 is SEHNR and CDR2 is FQNEAQ (reference sequence). The CDR3 sequence is 17 residues long.

V gene TRBV11-1 combines with J gene TRBJ2-5, with 10 bases identical to TRBD2. The CDR3 loop spans 14 amino acids. V lost 5 bases to trimming and J lost 4 bases; unmatched junction nucleotides: 4. The germline V gene has CDR1 SGHAT and CDR2 FQDESV (reference sequence). CDR3 DNA sequence: TGTGCCAGCAGCGAGCGGGGGGGCTTAGAGACCCAGTACTTC. It encodes CASSERGGLETQYF.

The rearrangement joins TRBV27 to TRBJ2-7; 7 positions match TRBD2. The CDR3 runs to 15 residues. V trimming: 5 bases; J trimming: 2 bases; junction bases outside the gene matches: 9. Germline CDR1 reads MNHEY; CDR2 reads SMNVEV (reference sequence). CDR3 sequence reads: CASSTAGVKTYEQYF. CDR3 DNA sequence: TGTGCCAGCAGTACGGCGGGGGTGAAGACCTACGAGCAGTACTTC.

This clone was seen just once. Other DNA sequences in the same sample also yield this CDR3. The chain has TRBV5-5 and TRBJ2-7; a possible D gene is TRBD2 (5 bases). V dropped 3 bases and J dropped 7 bases, with 11 bases sitting between them. Germline V gives CDR1 SGHKS, CDR2 YYEKEE (reference sequence). CDR3 length: 12 residues. As DNA, the CDR3 is TGTGCCAGCAGCTGGACTGGTGAAGAGCAGTACTTC. The encoded protein is CASSWTGEEQYF.

The chain combines TRBV5-1 with TRBJ1-2, with D uncertain. Trimming took off 0 bases at V and 3 bases at J, with 6 bases between the two ends. Germline lookup yields CDR1 SGHRS and CDR2 YFSETQ. The length of the CDR3 is 13 residues. The CDR3: CASSLDRDYGYTF. CDR3 nucleotides: TGCGCCAGCAGCTTGGATCGGGACTATGGCTACACCTTC.

V is TRBV6-6 and J is TRBJ2-5; D gene unclear. The CDR3 has 13 amino acids. CDR1 is MNHNY and CDR2 is SVGAGI in the germline V gene (reference sequence). The V gene lost 4 bases and the J gene lost 1 base, with 7 bases spanning the gap. CDR3 loop: CASSWYSQETQYF. The CDR3 DNA follows: TGTGCCAGCAGTTGGTACAGCCAAGAGACCCAGTACTTC.

J is TRBJ1-5 and V is TRBV9; D perhaps matches TRBD1 (5 bases). This CDR3 contains 14 residues. Germline lookup yields CDR1 SGDLS and CDR2 YYNGEE. Trimming removed 0 bases from V and 5 bases from J, with 9 bases in between. The CDR3: CASSVVDSYQPQHF. CDR3 sequence (DNA): TGTGCCAGCAGCGTAGTTGACAGCTATCAGCCCCAGCATTTT.

This sequence joins TRBV5-4 and TRBJ2-3; 9 positions match TRBD2. The germline V gene has CDR1 SGHNT and CDR2 YYREEE (reference sequence). There are 16 residues in the CDR3. V shed 0 bases and J 2 bases; nucleotides not matched to a gene: 4. CDR3 coding DNA: TGTGCCAGCAGCTTGGGACGCGGGGGGGACACAGATACGCAGTATTTT. As protein: CASSLGRGGDTDTQYF.